This T cell receptor (beta chain) was obtained from a study of T cell responses to AZD1222 COVID-19 vaccine. Regarding the study as a whole: Unmutated regions of variants are reportedly targeted by nearly half of spike-specific TCRs. Spike-spanning, vaccine-associated CD4 TCRs were dominant at 160-218 and 743-854. Donors were largely white British and mainly female; clonal diversity was possibly underestimated. Repertoires were sampled only after the peak T cell response.

Trimming pared 6 bases from V and 7 bases from J, leaving 4 bases between. CDR1 and CDR2 (germline): LNHDA, SQIVND (reference sequence). The CDR3 length is 11 residues. Some clones are missing from TCRdb's copy, which holds only in-frame ones; the method was immunoSEQ multiplex PCR. The repertoire has some 100,000 clones, roughly nine tenths of them found once; the top ten carry more than 2%. As regards this clone: What it binds is unknown.

The source was peripheral blood, collected 28 days after the second AZD1222 dose. The rearrangement joins TRBV19 to TRBJ1-6; no clear D. The receptor was derived from an adult who received the AZD1222 COVID-19 vaccine. CDR3 DNA sequence: TGTGCCAGTAGCTCCAATTCACCCCTCCACTTT. This codes for CASSSNSPLHF. Looking up the rest from reference TRBV19 and TRBJ1-6 gives the full variable domain: DGGITQSPKYLFRKEGQNVTLSCEQNLNHDAMYWYRQDPGQGLRLIYYSQIVNDFQKGDIAEGYSVSREKKESFPLTVTSAQKNPTAFYLCASSSNSPLHFGNGTRLTVT.